The rows below give T cell receptor beta chains drawn from one sample of a study of T cell responses to AZD1222 COVID-19 vaccine. The protocol was immunoSEQ multiplex PCR, while the TCRdb copy is restricted to in-frame clones and leaves out a portion. The sample includes about 150,000 clones, over 75% of them seen just once. The sample was peripheral blood, taken on day 0 of AZD1222 vaccination. These receptors came from an adult in good health. CDR3s include the opening cysteine and the closing phenylalanine or tryptophan. D genes are given only for firm matches. Expanded clones get a size class; other rows say once, few or many, or leave the size out.

J	D	V	size	DNA	CDR3
TRBJ2-2	.	TRBV7-3	.	TGTGCCAGCAGCCCACTCGTGGCGAACACCGGGGAGCTGTTTTTT	CASSPLVANTGELFF
TRBJ1-5	.	TRBV18	.	TGTGCCAGCTCACCACGAGGGGGAAGCAATCAGCCCCAGCATTTT	CASSPRGGSNQPQHF
TRBJ1-2	TRBD1	TRBV28	once	TGTGCCAGCAGCCCGCGCGGGACAGTACGTAGCTACACCTTC	CASSPRGTVRSYTF
TRBJ1-4	.	TRBV7-9	.	TGTGCCAGCAGCTTAGGAGGGCTTGGTAATGAAAAACTGTTTTTT	CASSLGGLGNEKLFF
TRBJ1-5	.	TRBV28	.	TGTGCCAGCAGTTTATCCCCCTCCCGGGACAGCAATCAGCCCCAGCATTTT	CASSLSPSRDSNQPQHF
TRBJ2-1	TRBD2	TRBV6-1	.	TGTGCCAGCAGTGAACTTCTAGCGGGGGGGTACAATGAGCAGTTCTTC	CASSELLAGGYNEQFF
TRBJ2-1	.	TRBV29-1	.	TGCAGCGTTGGAACCTTTAATGAGCAGTTCTTC	CSVGTFNEQFF
TRBJ1-6	.	TRBV4-3	.	TGCGCCAGCAGCCAAGATCTTGAGAATTCACCCCTCCACTTT	CASSQDLENSPLHF
TRBJ2-3	TRBD1	TRBV2	.	TGTGCCAGCAGGGCCGGGACAGGGGTTTTGGATACGCAGTATTTT	CASRAGTGVLDTQYF
TRBJ1-1	TRBD1	TRBV18	.	TGTGCCAGCTCCCAGGAAGGGGGCGGTTCGACTGAAGCTTTCTTT	CASSQEGGGSTEAFF
TRBJ1-2	.	TRBV11-2	once	TGTGCCAGCAGCTCCTCTTACCCCCAGGCTCATACCTTC	CASSSSYPQAHTF
TRBJ2-1	TRBD2	TRBV5-4	.	TGTGCCAGCAGCTTCCGCGGGGGGCCGGATGAGCAGTTCTTC	CASSFRGGPDEQFF
TRBJ2-1	.	TRBV24-1	.	TGTGCCACCAGCGCAAGATATTTCGGGGGGCCAGGGAATGAGCAGTTCTTC	CATSARYFGGPGNEQFF
TRBJ1-1	.	TRBV10-3	.	TGTGCCATCAGAATTCAGGGTACTGAAGCTTTCTTT	CAIRIQGTEAFF
TRBJ1-5	.	TRBV6-5	.	TGTGCCAGCAGTTCCCAACATAGCAATCAGCCCCAGCATTTT	CASSSQHSNQPQHF
TRBJ1-3	.	TRBV6-5	.	TGTGCCAGCAGGACAGGTGGCTCTGGAAACACCATATATTTT	CASRTGGSGNTIYF
TRBJ2-7	.	TRBV5-4	.	TGTGCCAGCAGCTGGGATCTGGGCCCCAGGGGCAGCGAGCAGTACTTC	CASSWDLGPRGSEQYF